The present T cell receptor (beta chain) was sequenced within a study of a mutant IDH1 vaccine in newly diagnosed glioma. Study background: Receipt of radiotherapy, temozolomide, or both preceded the study, and most received both. Weeks 35 and 47 hosted visits V12 and V13, respectively.

The germline V gene has CDR1 MRHNA and CDR2 SNTAGT. This CDR3 has 15 residues. Between the trimmed V and J ends, which lost 0 bases and 1 base, there was a span of 8 bases. The protocol was immunoSEQ multiplex PCR, while the TCRdb copy is restricted to in-frame clones and leaves out a portion. The sample has 42,000 or so clones, 75% to 85% seen once; the top ten hold roughly 4.6%. Time point given: week 35, safety follow-up. All doses held 300 ug of mutant IDH1 20-mer peptide, with topical imiquimod. Tumors from donors were new WHO grade 3 or 4 IDH1-mutant astrocytomas with ATRX loss. This clone was seen only a few times. The antigen is not known.

The material was PBMCs, obtained from a glioma patient whose treatment included an IDH1 peptide vaccine. This TCR derives from a woman aged 45-59 years with glioma. V is TRBV6-4 and J is TRBJ2-3, with D possibly TRBD2 on 5 matching bases. The DNA for the CDR3 is TGTGCCAGCAGTGACTCAGGCGGGCGCACAGATACGCAGTATTTT. It translates to CASSDSGGRTDTQYF.